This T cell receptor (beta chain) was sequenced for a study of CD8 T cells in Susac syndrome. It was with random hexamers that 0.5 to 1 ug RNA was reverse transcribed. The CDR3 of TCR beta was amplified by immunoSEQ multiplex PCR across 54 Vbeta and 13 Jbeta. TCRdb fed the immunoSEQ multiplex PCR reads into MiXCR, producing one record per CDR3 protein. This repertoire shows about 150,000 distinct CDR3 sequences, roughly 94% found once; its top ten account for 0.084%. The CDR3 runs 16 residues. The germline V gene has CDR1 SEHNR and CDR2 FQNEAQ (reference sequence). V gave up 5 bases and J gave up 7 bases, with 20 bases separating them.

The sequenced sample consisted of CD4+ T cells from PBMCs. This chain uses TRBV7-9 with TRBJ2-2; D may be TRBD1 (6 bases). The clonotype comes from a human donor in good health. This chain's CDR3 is CASSHQSYRDHGELFF. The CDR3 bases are TGTGCCAGCAGCCATCAATCCTACAGGGATCACGGGGAGCTGTTTTTT.